Shown below are 3 T cell receptor beta chains from a single sample sequenced in a study of early T cells in non-severe SARS-CoV-2 infection. TCRdb reanalysed the 5' RACE reads using MiXCR and keeps one entry per CDR3 protein. The top ten hold about 4.7% of the sample, which has 68,000 or so distinct CDR3 sequences, about an eighth seen once. Specimen: whole blood. The receptors stem from an adult who was a healthcare worker with PCR-confirmed SARS-CoV-2 infection or an uninfected control (not recorded which).

A remark on this clonotype: Being one base from a much bigger clone, this may be a read error. V usage is TRBV4-1 and J usage is TRBJ2-7; tentative D call: TRBD1 (8 bases). Per germline, CDR1 MGHRA and CDR2 YSYEKL. This CDR3 region has 18 residues. Trimming shortened V by 2 bases and J by 9 bases, and 29 bases separated the two germline ends. The CDR3 here is CASSQRPRGGDRSDVQYF. The CDR3 coding sequence is TGCGCCAGCAGCCAAAGGCCCCGAGGGGGGGACAGGAGCGACGTGCAGTACTTC.

This clonotype was counted at least ten times. The rearrangement joins TRBV11-2 to TRBJ2-7; 9 bases align to TRBD1. CDR1 SGHAT and CDR2 FQNNGV come from the germline V gene. This CDR3 contains 16 residues. J lost 0 bases, V lost 3 bases, and 6 bases had no gene match. CDR3 region: CASSFPDRGGSYEQYF. CDR3 DNA sequence: TGTGCCAGCAGCTTCCCAGACAGGGGGGGCTCCTACGAGCAGTACTTC.

This clonotype has just a few counts. This chain links TRBV29-1 with TRBJ1-1; a possible D gene is TRBD1 (5 bases). CDR3 length equals 14 residues. Germline V gene sequence: CDR1 SQVTM, CDR2 ANQGSEA. The ends were cut back, 3 bases at V and 5 bases at J, with 16 bases in the middle. The DNA of the CDR3 is TGCAGCGTTGATAACCGAGGGGACGGGACTGAAGCTTTCTTT. Encoded protein: CSVDNRGDGTEAFF.